This TCR beta chain was retrieved from a study of T cells after somatic rescue of genetic block. Clones were sequenced by immunoSEQ multiplex PCR, and TCRdb holds only the in-frame ones, with some missing. This sample has 55,000 to 75,000 clones, with less than 95% found just once. The CDR3 has 13 amino acids. V lost 5 bases and J 3 bases, leaving 8 bases between the germline ends. In germline, CDR1 is MNHNY, CDR2 SVGAGI (reference sequence). This rearrangement joins TRBV6-6 to TRBJ1-5; D is ambiguous. The TCR sequence derives from a man aged 35-49 years. Sequencing was performed on peripheral blood mononuclear cells (PBMCs). DNA for the CDR3: TGTGCCAGCAGTGGTGGGTTCAATCAGCCCCAGCATTTT. Its translation: CASSGGFNQPQHF.